The 5 T cell receptor beta chains listed next were all sequenced from one sample in a study of blood T cell repertoires in COVID-19. Profiled with immunoSEQ multiplex PCR; TCRdb holds only in-frame clones, not every one. The sample has 200,000 or so clones, under 90% seen once. The material sequenced was peripheral blood. The receptors were gathered from a woman between 55 and 75 years old who had recovered from COVID-19.

This clone has only a few counts. CDR3 coding DNA: TGCGCCAGCAGTGATCGGGAATCGGAAGCTTTCTTT. This sequence encodes CASSDRESEAFF. The rearrangement uses TRBV10-1 and TRBJ1-1, with no clear D. Trimming left V 3 bases short and J 8 bases short, with 10 bases between. This CDR3 contains 12 residues. Germline V CDR1 and CDR2: WNHNN, SYGVQD (reference sequence).

The chain uses TRBV15 and TRBJ1-2; D unclear. Per the germline V gene, CDR1 is LNHNV and CDR2 is YYDKDF (reference sequence). Deletions cut 0 bases from V and 0 bases from J, with 8 bases between. CDR3 size: 15 residues. CDR3 residues: CATSRDNGANYGYTF. CDR3 in DNA: TGTGCCACCAGCAGAGATAACGGGGCTAACTATGGCTACACCTTC. Supplemented by reference TRBV15 and TRBJ1-2, the full variable domain reads DAMVIQNPRYQVTQFGKPVTLSCSQTLNHNVMYWYQQKSSQAPKLLFHYYDKDFNNEADTPDNFQSRRPNTSFCFLDIRSPGLGDTAMYLCATSRDNGANYGYTFGSGTRLTVV.

This clone was recorded once. The chain links TRBV4-2 to TRBJ1-1, with TRBD1 identical over 8 bases. CDR1 and CDR2 (germline): LGHNA, YNFKEQ. The trim removed 0 bases at V and 4 bases at J, leaving 4 bases unmatched. The CDR3 extends over 15 amino acids. CDR3 amino acids: CASSQDPTGGTEAFF. CDR3 DNA sequence: TGTGCCAGCAGCCAAGATCCCACAGGGGGCACTGAAGCTTTCTTT.

The V gene is TRBV2, the J gene TRBJ2-1; 16 bases line up with TRBD2. The length of the CDR3 is 19 residues. Trimming removed 6 bases from V and 1 base from J; junction bases left unmatched: 9. Germline-derived CDR1 and CDR2 are SNHLY and FYNNEI. CDR3 in amino acids: CASRGSGTSGGASYNEQFF. The CDR3 nucleotides are TGTGCCAGCAGGGGTTCCGGGACTAGCGGGGGGGCTTCCTACAATGAGCAGTTCTTC. The whole variable domain, filled in from reference TRBV2 and TRBJ2-1, reads EPEVTQTPSHQVTQMGQEVILRCVPISNHLYFYWYRQILGQKVEFLVSFYNNEISEKSEIFDDQFSVERPDGSNFTLKIRSTKLEDSAMYFCASRGSGTSGGASYNEQFFGPGTRLTVL.

The rearrangement links TRBV5-1 to TRBJ2-3; a weak D match, TRBD1 (6 bases). This CDR3 has 15 residues. Deletions cut 2 bases from V and 2 bases from J, with 12 bases between. Germline-derived CDR1 and CDR2 are SGHRS and YFSETQ. CDR3: CASSFPGVSTDTQYF. CDR3 DNA: TGCGCCAGCAGCTTTCCAGGGGTTTCCACAGATACGCAGTATTTT.